Shown below are 30 T cell receptor beta chains from a single sample sequenced in a study of shared clonotypes between healthy human individuals. The protocol was immunoSEQ multiplex PCR, while the TCRdb copy is restricted to in-frame clones and leaves out a portion. The repertoire holds about a million clones, with 70% to 85% as singletons. Sample: memory CD4+ T cells from PBMCs. The subset: CD45RA-negative fraction. The receptors derive from a man between 18 and 29 years old in good health. Some clones in this sample may be carry-over from other donors' samples.

This clone was observed a handful of times. The V call is TRBV5-1, the J call TRBJ2-2, with TRBD1 matching 7 bases. Trimming removed 3 bases from V and 3 bases from J; junction bases left unmatched: 5. Germline loops: CDR1 SGHRS, CDR2 YFSETQ. The CDR3 totals 15 residues. CDR3 DNA: TGCGCCAGCAGCTCGAGGACAGGCTACACCGGGGAGCTGTTTTTT. Its protein product is CASSSRTGYTGELFF.

The chain links TRBV10-3 to TRBJ2-1; 11 bases are shared with TRBD2. The length of the CDR3 is 18 residues. Germline CDR1 reads ENHRY; CDR2 reads SYGVKD. V shed 4 bases, J shed 9 bases, and the junction held 17 bases outside the gene matches. DNA for the CDR3: TGTGCCATCAGTGCAACCCGCGGACTAGCGGGCCCCGGAGGTGAGCAGTTCTTC. Encoded protein: CAISATRGLAGPGGEQFF.

V gene TRBV5-1 combines with J gene TRBJ2-3; 14 bases map to TRBD2. J gave up 0 bases and V 3 bases, and 6 bases lay outside the gene matches. Germline values: CDR1 SGHRS, CDR2 YFSETQ. The CDR3 sequence is 18 residues long. CDR3 coding DNA: TGCGCCAGCAGCTCGCCGGGACTAGCGGGAGCGAGCACAGATACGCAGTATTTT. This encodes CASSSPGLAGASTDTQYF.

In its sample, this clone was seen a few times. The chain couples TRBV4-1 to TRBJ1-6; D possibly corresponds to TRBD1 (5 bases). The CDR3 runs to 13 residues. Trimming stripped 3 bases from V and 8 bases from J, with 8 bases between. Germline CDR1 reads MGHRA; CDR2 reads YSYEKL. The CDR3 here is CASSQGPDSPLHF. CDR3 sequence (DNA): TGCGCCAGCAGCCAGGGGCCGGATTCACCCCTCCACTTT.

This clone was seen a handful of times. A much larger clone differs from this one at a single base, so this may be a read error. The genes are TRBV5-8 and TRBJ1-5; D is unclear. The length of the CDR3 is 13 residues. Trimming removed 5 bases from V and 0 bases from J, with 6 bases in between. The V gene's germline CDR1 is SGHTS and CDR2 YDEGEE. CDR3 DNA: TGTGCCAGCAGTACAGATAGCAATCAGCCCCAGCATTTT. Its protein product is CASSTDSNQPQHF.

This clone was observed once. This chain connects TRBV27 to TRBJ2-3, with unresolved D. Trimming pared 6 bases from V and 0 bases from J, leaving 10 bases between. Germline V CDR1 and CDR2: MNHEY, SMNVEV (reference sequence). This CDR3 has 14 residues. The CDR3: CASRPDLSTDTQYF. CDR3 DNA sequence: TGTGCCAGCAGGCCGGACCTTAGCACAGATACGCAGTATTTT.

The rearrangement uses TRBV5-1 and TRBJ1-4, with D hard to call. The CDR3 has 16 amino acids. Germline V gene lookup returns CDR1 SGHRS and CDR2 YFSETQ. Trimming stripped 0 bases from V and 8 bases from J, with 17 bases between. The CDR3 DNA is TGCGCCAGCAGCTTGGTGTGGGCCACTTCGGGGGAAAAACTGTTTTTT. Its protein is CASSLVWATSGEKLFF.

The chain links TRBV5-1 to TRBJ2-7; 11 bases match TRBD1. The CDR3 length is 15 residues. V shed 0 bases, J shed 6 bases, and the junction held 5 bases outside the gene matches. Per the germline V gene, CDR1 is SGHRS and CDR2 is YFSETQ. CDR3 loop: CASSLEPGTGGEQYF. The CDR3 bases are TGCGCCAGCAGCTTGGAGCCCGGGACAGGGGGCGAGCAGTACTTC.

Only a few counts were recorded for this clone. This chain joins TRBV27 and TRBJ1-2; D uncertain. Germline V CDR1 and CDR2: MNHEY, SMNVEV (reference sequence). The CDR3 consists of 15 residues. V gave up 2 bases and J gave up 1 base, with 11 bases separating them. CDR3 sequence (DNA): TGTGCCAGCAGTTTAAACCTCGCACTTAACTATGGCTACACCTTC. Translating it yields CASSLNLALNYGYTF.

The rearrangement uses TRBV10-3 and TRBJ2-7, with D maybe TRBD1 (6 bases). Germline lookup yields CDR1 ENHRY and CDR2 SYGVKD. V was pared by 11 bases and J by 2 bases, with 16 bases between. This CDR3 has 13 amino acids. The CDR3 is CASQGGAAYEQYF. Written as DNA, the CDR3 is TGTGCCTCCCAAGGGGGAGCCGCCTACGAGCAGTACTTC.

This clone has a count of ten or more. The chain joins TRBV2 to TRBJ1-4, with no clear D. The CDR3 has 12 residues. V was cut by 2 bases and J by 8 bases, with 6 bases left in between. The germline V gene has CDR1 SNHLY and CDR2 FYNNEI. CDR3 DNA sequence: TGTGCCAGCAGTGAAACACCCGAAAAACTGTTTTTT. Its translation is CASSETPEKLFF.

The chain combines TRBV7-8 with TRBJ2-1; D perhaps matches TRBD2 (6 bases). Trimming took off 1 base at V and 7 bases at J, with 17 bases between the two ends. The CDR3 sequence is 16 residues long. CDR1 and CDR2 (germline): SGHVS, FQNEAQ. The CDR3 region has the DNA TGTGCCAGCAGCTTAGGTGCTAGCGTACTTAATAATGAGCAGTTCTTC. Translation: CASSLGASVLNNEQFF.

This chain connects TRBV11-1 to TRBJ2-7; 7 positions agree with TRBD1. This CDR3 comprises 15 residues. With V trimmed by 4 bases and J by 2 bases, 8 bases remained unmatched. Germline CDR1 is SGHAT and CDR2 is FQDESV (reference sequence). The CDR3 sequence is CASSWDRGTAYEQYF. The CDR3 DNA sequence: TGTGCCAGCAGCTGGGACAGAGGGACAGCCTACGAGCAGTACTTC. The whole variable domain, remainder taken from reference TRBV11-1 and TRBJ2-7, is EAEVAQSPRYKITEKSQAVAFWCDPISGHATLYWYRQILGQGPELLVQFQDESVVDDSQLPKDRFSAERLKGVDSTLKIQPAELGDSAMYLCASSWDRGTAYEQYFGPGTRLTVT.

The chain carries TRBV9 and TRBJ2-3, with no clear D. The V and J ends lost 3 bases and 0 bases respectively, with 14 bases between them. The CDR3 covers 16 residues. Germline V gene sequence: CDR1 SGDLS, CDR2 YYNGEE. The CDR3, as DNA: TGTGCCAGCAGCGAAGGAGCTCCAGCTAGCACAGATACGCAGTATTTT. Its translation: CASSEGAPASTDTQYF. The variable domain in full, completed from reference TRBV9 and TRBJ2-3, reads DSGVTQTPKHLITATGQRVTLRCSPRSGDLSVYWYQQSLDQGLQFLIQYYNGEERAKGNILERFSAQQFPDLHSELNLSSLELGDSALYFCASSEGAPASTDTQYFGPGTRLTVL.

The chain combines TRBV5-1 with TRBJ2-4, with D tentatively TRBD2 (5 bases). The CDR3 runs to 13 residues. Germline V CDR1 and CDR2: SGHRS, YFSETQ. The V end lost 4 bases, the J end lost 8 bases, and 13 bases lay between the germline ends. As DNA, the CDR3 is TGCGCCAGCAGCCCTATACCGAGGGACATTCAGTACTTC. This gives the protein CASSPIPRDIQYF.

This clone has only a few counts. This chain uses TRBV28 with TRBJ1-3; D is unclear. This CDR3 is built from 16 residues. Germline-derived CDR1 and CDR2 are MDHEN and SYDVKM. V lost 4 bases, J lost 5 bases, and 18 bases lay in between. DNA for the CDR3: TGTGCCAGCAGTTCCCCCCTCCCGGGAGGTAGAAACACCATATATTTT. It is translated as CASSSPLPGGRNTIYF. Based on the CDR3 plus reference TRBV28 and TRBJ1-3, the full variable domain is DVKVTQSSRYLVKRTGEKVFLECVQDMDHENMFWYRQDPGLGLRLIYFSYDVKMKEKGDIPEGYSVSREKKERFSLILESASTNQTSMYLCASSSPLPGGRNTIYFGEGSWLTVV.

V usage is TRBV11-2 and J usage is TRBJ1-1; D not resolved. V was trimmed by 4 bases and J by 3 bases, leaving 15 bases between them. This CDR3 region has 15 residues. Germline-derived CDR1 and CDR2 are SGHAT and FQNNGV. The CDR3 region has the DNA TGTGCCAGCAGCTCCCTCGGACGGGGAGACACTGAAGCTTTCTTT. This encodes CASSSLGRGDTEAFF.

The rearrangement uses TRBV6-4 and TRBJ2-3; D uncertain. CDR1 MRHNA and CDR2 SNTAGT come from the germline V gene. The CDR3 spans 13 residues. V was clipped by 4 bases and J by 2 bases, with 7 bases between them. Here the CDR3 DNA reads TGTGCCAGCAGTGCCAGCTTCACAGATACGCAGTATTTT. Protein product: CASSASFTDTQYF.

This clone was recorded at least ten times. This chain links TRBV6-5 with TRBJ1-2, with TRBD1 as a possible D gene (5 bases). The length of the CDR3 is 15 residues. Germline values: CDR1 MNHEY, CDR2 SVGAGI. The V gene lost 0 bases and the J gene lost 4 bases, with 12 bases spanning the gap. Here the CDR3 reads CASSYSSRDGYGYTF. The CDR3 DNA sequence: TGTGCCAGCAGTTACTCGTCCAGGGATGGCTATGGCTACACCTTC.

The CDR3 is CASRLARLTGNNQPQHF. The DNA of the CDR3 is TGTGCAAGTCGCTTAGCGCGGTTGACAGGGAACAATCAGCCCCAGCATTTT. J is TRBJ1-5 and V is TRBV12-2; the DNA was not compared with TRBD1, the D call given in the table. TRBV12-2 is an annotated pseudogene. The CDR3 spans 17 residues.

As concerns this clone: The junction does not match germline at one end; this may be a read error. The chain employs TRBV10-3 and TRBJ1-1; weak D call: TRBD1 (6 bases). Germline V gives CDR1 ENHRY, CDR2 SYGVKD. The CDR3 loop spans 15 amino acids. CDR3 sequence reads: CATVPGDKANAEAFF. Here the CDR3 DNA reads TGTGCCACCGTACCAGGGGACAAGGCGAACGCTGAAGCTTTCTTT.

The rearrangement uses TRBV4-1 and TRBJ2-5, with D perhaps TRBD1 (6 bases). The CDR3 covers 15 residues. CDR1 and CDR2 (germline): MGHRA, YSYEKL. V gave up 2 bases and J gave up 4 bases, with 14 bases separating them. CDR3: CASSQFSGQPETQYF. CDR3 DNA: TGCGCCAGCAGCCAATTTTCCGGACAGCCAGAGACCCAGTACTTC.

V usage is TRBV5-4 and J usage is TRBJ2-7; 14 positions match TRBD2. The CDR3 totals 15 residues. V gave up 4 bases and J gave up 3 bases; unmatched junction bases: 3. Germline V CDR1 and CDR2: SGHNT, YYREEE (reference sequence). The chain's CDR3 is CASSTGTSGGYEQYF. The DNA of the CDR3 is TGTGCCAGCAGCACAGGGACTAGCGGGGGCTACGAGCAGTACTTC.

The V and J genes are TRBV14 and TRBJ2-7, with D perhaps assigned TRBD1 or TRBD2 (5 bases each). In germline, CDR1 is SGHDN, CDR2 FVKESK. Between the trimmed V and J ends, which lost 5 bases and 3 bases, there was a span of 17 bases. The CDR3 runs to 15 residues. CDR3 DNA: TGTGCCAGCAGCAGTCACTCCGGGACGGACTACGAGCAGTACTTC. As protein: CASSSHSGTDYEQYF.

The V gene is TRBV21-1, the J gene TRBJ2-7. TRBV21-1 is a documented pseudogene. The CDR3 is made up of 16 amino acids. The CDR3 is CASSTSPKVPTYEQYF. CDR3 nucleotides: TGTGCCAGCAGCACATCTCCGAAGGTCCCAACCTACGAGCAGTACTTC.

The chain recombines TRBV5-1 with TRBJ1-3; possibly TRBD1 for D (5 bases). This CDR3 spans 16 amino acids. Germline CDR1 is SGHRS and CDR2 is YFSETQ. V shed 0 bases and J shed 0 bases, with 10 bases lying between them. The CDR3, as DNA: TGCGCCAGCAGCTTGGCGGACACAAGCTCTGGAAACACCATATATTTT. It translates to CASSLADTSSGNTIYF.

The V gene is TRBV5-8, the J gene TRBJ2-6; D is unclear. CDR3 size: 17 residues. Germline V CDR1 and CDR2: SGHTS, YDEGEE. Between the trimmed V and J ends, which lost 0 bases and 1 base, there was a span of 11 bases. The CDR3 DNA reads as TGTGCCAGCAGCTTGGCGTTGACGTTGTCTGGGGCCAACGTCCTGACTTTC. It yields the protein CASSLALTLSGANVLTF.

The chain uses TRBV28 and TRBJ1-5; 9 bases agree with TRBD1. The CDR3 extends over 18 amino acids. The germline CDR1 and CDR2 sequences are MDHEN and SYDVKM. After removal of 1 base from V and 3 bases from J, the junction contained 10 bases not matched to a gene. CDR3 sequence: CASSLSPRGQGFNQPQHF. The CDR3, as DNA: TGTGCCAGCAGTTTATCGCCGCGGGGACAGGGATTCAATCAGCCCCAGCATTTT.

The chain employs TRBV7-9 and TRBJ1-6; D call uncertain. V was cut by 5 bases and J by 0 bases, with 8 bases left in between. CDR1 and CDR2 (germline): SEHNR, FQNEAQ (reference sequence). This CDR3 has 15 residues. Here the CDR3 reads CASSNGPSYNSPLHF. The DNA for the CDR3 is TGTGCCAGCAGCAACGGTCCCTCCTATAATTCACCCCTCCACTTT.

Comments on this clone: Other DNA sequences from this sample encode an identical CDR3 as well. CDR3: CASSLRVAGGTDTQYF. The CDR3, as DNA: TGTGCCAGCAGCTTGAGGGTAGCGGGGGGCACAGATACGCAGTATTTT. J is TRBJ2-3 and V is TRBV5-4, with TRBD2 matching over 9 bases. CDR1 is SGHNT and CDR2 is YYREEE in the germline V gene (reference sequence). Trimming cost V 1 base and J 1 base; bases outside gene matches: 4. The CDR3 runs to 16 residues. Full variable domain (remainder filled in from reference TRBV5-4 and TRBJ2-3): ETGVTQSPTHLIKTRGQQVTLRCSSQSGHNTVSWYQQALGQGPQFIFQYYREEENGRGNFPPRFSGLQFPNYSSELNVNALELDDSALYLCASSLRVAGGTDTQYFGPGTRLTVL.